This T cell receptor beta chain was observed in a study of radiation and T cells in renal cell carcinoma. Study background: Nephrectomy followed 15 Gy stereotactic body radiation by 4 weeks. Study outcomes and limitations: Pretreatment tumor biopsies were lacking, so baseline clonotypes are unknown.

The method was immunoSEQ multiplex PCR; TCRdb's version includes in-frame clones alone and lacks a portion of them. The sample records 160,000 or so clones, approximately 86% being singletons. Worth noting for this clone: Its target is not known.

V was clipped by 5 bases and J by 2 bases, with 13 bases between them. Germline-derived CDR1 and CDR2 are SGHTS and YDEGEE. CDR3 length equals 14 residues. The time point here: blood 2 weeks post-SBRT. As for treatment: 15 Gy SBRT to primary tumor, nephrectomy 4 weeks later. Clear cell pathology was present in this patient's renal cell carcinoma. The input for sequencing was blood, taken from a patient whose treatment included radiotherapy and nephrectomy. The source of this sequence is a woman aged 45-60 years with renal cell carcinoma. The V call is TRBV5-8, the J call TRBJ1-2; weak D call: TRBD1 (6 bases). The CDR3 DNA reads TGTGCCAGCAGGGGGACACAGCTAAACTATGGCTACACCTTC. The encoded protein is CASRGTQLNYGYTF.